The present entry profiles one T cell receptor (beta chain) with its context. The sample holds many counts of this clonotype. Its antigen is unknown. One base away there is no much larger clone; base qualities are not given. The data derive from a study of early T cells in non-severe SARS-CoV-2 infection (dated by TCRdb to about 2021). For the study in its entirety: TCR sequencing used bulk RNA from unsorted whole blood, so alpha and beta chains could not be paired.

Per the germline V gene, SNHLY is the CDR1 and FYNNEI is the CDR2. Its CDR3 holds 16 amino acids, cysteine through phenylalanine. The read is trimmed to its CDR3 DNA, 48 bases read in frame from base 1. Here V drops 5 bases and J drops 1 base, and the junction holds 6 bases not matched to any gene. Set within a cohort of healthcare workers in London, UK, this nested case-control study involved weekly PCR testing of nasopharyngeal swabs along with blood sampling. Healthcare workers were enrolled in the week of the UK lockdown, from 23 to 31 March 2020, and were followed every week for up to about 16 weeks. The library was made by 5' RACE. The reads were generated on a NextSeq 500. To correct for sequencing error and PCR bias, the TCR library protocol tagged individual cDNA molecules with unique molecular identifiers. TCR alpha and beta chains were both sequenced, and the abundances of alpha and beta sequences in each sample were closely correlated with each other. Processing in the source paper ran as follows. Decombinator V4 was used to annotate the V gene, J gene and CDR3 of the TCR sequences. Expanded TCRs were defined as changing significantly between any two time points under a Poisson model with p below 0.0001. TCR abundances were normalised to the total number of TCRs sequenced per sample and expressed as counts per million. MAIT TCRs were defined by TRAV1-2 paired with TRAJ12, TRAJ20 or TRAJ33, and iNKT TCRs by TRAV10 paired with TRAJ18. VDJdb, accessed on 1 November 2021, was searched for TCRs annotated for CMV, EBV and SARS-CoV-2, and TCRs annotated for more than one antigen were excluded. TCRdb handled the public reads itself, with Q25 trimming in fastp and clone calling in MiXCR, and kept productive beta chains. Each CDR3 protein appears once, grouped with its most common genes and DNA. Here the V and J calls rest on TCRdb's processing, not on the authors' analysis. The sample includes 60,000 or so distinct CDR3 sequences, with roughly 12% observed a single time. Of the sample, more than 1.2% is held by the ten largest clones.

Results the study describes overall, beyond this receptor: VDJdb matching was skewed toward anti-spike CD8 responses and likely underestimated virus-specific expansions by missing private and CD4 specificities.

The sample was whole blood, taken at baseline. This clonotype was obtained from an adult who was a healthcare worker with PCR-confirmed SARS-CoV-2 infection or an uninfected control (not recorded which). The chain joins TRBV2 to TRBJ2-3; 10 central nucleotides agree with TRBD2. The nucleotides are TGTGCCAGCAGTATACGGACTAGCGGAGGCACAGATACGCAGTATTTT. It translates to CASSIRTSGGTDTQYF.